The next 8 T cell receptor beta chains were all read from a single sample in a study of cytomegalovirus exposure and HLA in healthy donors. Primers: 60 Vbeta forward and 13 Jbeta reverse. Data came from immunoSEQ multiplex PCR; TCRdb stores just in-frame clones and leaves some out. The sample data list some 72,000 clones. The sequencing input was PBMCs. Receptors originate from a man in his forties in good health and CMV-seronegative.

This chain connects TRBV2 to TRBJ1-5; possibly TRBD1 for D (6 bases). This CDR3 comprises 13 residues. CDR1 and CDR2 from the germline V gene are SNHLY and FYNNEI. V lost 10 bases and J 6 bases, leaving 16 bases between the germline ends. CDR3 nucleotides: TGTGCCAACGCGGCAGGGGTAGGTCAGCCCCAGCATTTT. Amino acid sequence: CANAAGVGQPQHF.

V gene TRBV7-2 combines with J gene TRBJ2-7, with D perhaps matching TRBD1 (6 bases). The germline V gene encodes CDR1 SGHTA and CDR2 FQGNSA. The germline V and J ends were trimmed by 5 bases and 2 bases, with 13 bases remaining between them. The CDR3 covers 14 residues. In DNA form, the CDR3 reads TGTGCCAGCAGCCGGGACACCGCTACCTACGAGCAGTACTTC. Translation: CASSRDTATYEQYF.

V and J are TRBV6-5 and TRBJ1-5; 8 positions agree with TRBD1. This CDR3 spans 15 amino acids. V was clipped by 4 bases and J by 2 bases; unmatched bases: 4. The germline gives CDR1 MNHEY, CDR2 SVGAGI. DNA of the CDR3: TGTGCCAGCAGTTTCGACAGGGGAGGCAATCAGCCCCAGCATTTT. This sequence encodes CASSFDRGGNQPQHF.

The rearrangement uses TRBV4-3 and TRBJ1-4; maybe TRBD1 (5 bases). Per the germline V gene, CDR1 is LGHNA and CDR2 is YSLEER. The CDR3 consists of 16 residues. The V gene lost 1 base and the J gene lost 0 bases, with 9 bases spanning the gap. The CDR3 region has the DNA TGCGCCAGCAGCCAAGCGGGCAGGGCAACTAATGAAAAACTGTTTTTT. This encodes CASSQAGRATNEKLFF.

The genes are TRBV7-2 and TRBJ2-7; TRBD2 agrees at 12 bases. Germline loops: CDR1 SGHTA, CDR2 FQGNSA. This CDR3 has 16 amino acids. J lost 3 bases, V lost 5 bases, and 8 bases had no gene match. CDR3 nucleotides: TGTGCCAGCAGCCCCGGACTAGCGGGGAATTTCTACGAGCAGTACTTC. Amino acids: CASSPGLAGNFYEQYF.

The chain carries TRBV28 and TRBJ1-5; D is unclear. This CDR3 spans 14 amino acids. Germline lookup yields CDR1 MDHEN and CDR2 SYDVKM. V was clipped by 1 base and J by 3 bases, with 7 bases between them. The CDR3 is CASSLLGNNQPQHF. DNA of the CDR3: TGTGCCAGCAGTTTATTGGGCAACAATCAGCCCCAGCATTTT.

V and J are TRBV6-1 and TRBJ2-3; 7 nucleotides agree with TRBD2. This CDR3 spans 13 amino acids. The germline CDR1 and CDR2 sequences are MNHNS and SASEGT. The V segment lost 6 bases and the J segment 2 bases; nucleotides outside the gene matches: 2. The CDR3 bases are TGTGCCAGCAGACGGGACTACACAGATACGCAGTATTTT. This sequence encodes CASRRDYTDTQYF.

The chain couples TRBV29-1 to TRBJ1-2; no clear D. V was trimmed by 7 bases and J by 4 bases, leaving 22 bases between them. The CDR3 length is 15 residues. In germline, CDR1 is SQVTM, CDR2 ANQGSEA. CDR3 in amino acids: CSGRSVSGAGYGYTF. CDR3 coding DNA: TGCAGCGGCCGCTCAGTTTCGGGCGCGGGCTATGGCTACACCTTC.